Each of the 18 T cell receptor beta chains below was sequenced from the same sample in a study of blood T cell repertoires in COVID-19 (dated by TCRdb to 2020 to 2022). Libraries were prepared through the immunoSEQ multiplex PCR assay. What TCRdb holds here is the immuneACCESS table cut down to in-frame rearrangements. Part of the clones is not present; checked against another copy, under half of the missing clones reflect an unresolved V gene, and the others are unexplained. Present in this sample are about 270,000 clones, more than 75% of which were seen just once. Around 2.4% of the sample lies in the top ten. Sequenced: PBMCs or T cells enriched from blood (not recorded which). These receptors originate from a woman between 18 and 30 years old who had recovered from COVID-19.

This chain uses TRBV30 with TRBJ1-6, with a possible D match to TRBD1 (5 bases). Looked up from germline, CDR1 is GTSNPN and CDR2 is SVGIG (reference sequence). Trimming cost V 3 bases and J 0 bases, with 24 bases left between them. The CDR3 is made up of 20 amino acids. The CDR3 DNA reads TGTGCCTGGAGGGAAACTTCCGGGACTTACCGGAGCTCCTATAATTCACCCCTCCACTTT. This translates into CAWRETSGTYRSSYNSPLHF.

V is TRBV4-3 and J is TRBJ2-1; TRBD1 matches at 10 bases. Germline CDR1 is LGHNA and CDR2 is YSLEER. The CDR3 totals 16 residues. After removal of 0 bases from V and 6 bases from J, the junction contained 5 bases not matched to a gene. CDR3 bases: TGCGCCAGCAGCCAAGACCCCGGGACAGGGGCCAATGAGCAGTTCTTC. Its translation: CASSQDPGTGANEQFF.

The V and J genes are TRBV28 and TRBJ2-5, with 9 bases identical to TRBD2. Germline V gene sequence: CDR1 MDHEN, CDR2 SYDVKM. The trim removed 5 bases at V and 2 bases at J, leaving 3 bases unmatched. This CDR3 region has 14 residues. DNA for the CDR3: TGTGCCAGCAGTATAGCGGGAGAACAAGAGACCCAGTACTTC. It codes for CASSIAGEQETQYF.

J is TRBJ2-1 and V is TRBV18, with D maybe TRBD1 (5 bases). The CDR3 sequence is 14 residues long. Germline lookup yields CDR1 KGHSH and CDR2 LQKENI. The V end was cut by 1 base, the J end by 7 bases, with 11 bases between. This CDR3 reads CASSPQGNRNEQFF. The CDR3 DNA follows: TGTGCCAGCTCACCACAGGGGAATAGAAATGAGCAGTTCTTC. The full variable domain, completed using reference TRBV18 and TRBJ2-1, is NAGVMQNPRHLVRRRGQEARLRCSPMKGHSHVYWYRQLPEEGLKFMVYLQKENIIDESGMPKERFSAEFPKEGPSILRIQQVVRGDSAAYFCASSPQGNRNEQFFGPGTRLTVL.

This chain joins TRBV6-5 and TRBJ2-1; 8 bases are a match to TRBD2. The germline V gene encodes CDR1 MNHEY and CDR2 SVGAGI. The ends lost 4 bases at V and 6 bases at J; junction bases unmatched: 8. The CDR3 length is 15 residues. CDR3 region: CASSSLAGGPNEQFF. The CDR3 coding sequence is TGTGCCAGCAGTTCTTTGGCGGGGGGACCCAATGAGCAGTTCTTC.

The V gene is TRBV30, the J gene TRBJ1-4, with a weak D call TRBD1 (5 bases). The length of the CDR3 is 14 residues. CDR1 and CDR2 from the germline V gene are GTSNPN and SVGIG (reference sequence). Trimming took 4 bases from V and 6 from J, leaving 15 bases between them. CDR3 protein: CAWMGEGTDEKLFF. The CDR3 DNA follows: TGTGCCTGGATGGGGGAGGGGACTGATGAAAAACTGTTTTTT.

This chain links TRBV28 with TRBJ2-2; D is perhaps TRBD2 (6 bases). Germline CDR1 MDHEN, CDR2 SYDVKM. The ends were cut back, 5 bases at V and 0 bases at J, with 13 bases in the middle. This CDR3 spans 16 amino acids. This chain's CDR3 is CASSPGGAANTGELFF. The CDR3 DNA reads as TGTGCCAGCAGTCCTGGAGGGGCCGCGAACACCGGGGAGCTGTTTTTT.

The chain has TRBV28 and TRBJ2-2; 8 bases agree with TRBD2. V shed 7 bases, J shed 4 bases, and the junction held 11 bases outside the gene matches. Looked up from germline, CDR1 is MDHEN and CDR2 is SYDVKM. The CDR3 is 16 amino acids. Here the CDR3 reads CASTYGGGAGTGELFF. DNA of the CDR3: TGTGCCAGCACCTACGGGGGGGGCGCCGGCACCGGGGAGCTGTTTTTT.

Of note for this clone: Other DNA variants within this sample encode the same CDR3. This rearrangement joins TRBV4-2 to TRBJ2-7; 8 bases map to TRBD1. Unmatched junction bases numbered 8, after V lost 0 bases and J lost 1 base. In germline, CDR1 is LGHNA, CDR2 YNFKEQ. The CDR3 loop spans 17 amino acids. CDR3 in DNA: TGTGCCAGCAGCCAAGATCTAGGGACAGGACGATCCTACGAGCAGTACTTC. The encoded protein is CASSQDLGTGRSYEQYF.

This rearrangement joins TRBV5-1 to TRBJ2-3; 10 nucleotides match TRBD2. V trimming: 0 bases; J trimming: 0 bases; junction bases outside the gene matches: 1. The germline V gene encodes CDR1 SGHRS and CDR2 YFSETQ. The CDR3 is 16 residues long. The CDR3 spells CASSLELAGSTDTQYF. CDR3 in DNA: TGCGCCAGCAGCTTGGAACTAGCGGGGAGCACAGATACGCAGTATTTT.

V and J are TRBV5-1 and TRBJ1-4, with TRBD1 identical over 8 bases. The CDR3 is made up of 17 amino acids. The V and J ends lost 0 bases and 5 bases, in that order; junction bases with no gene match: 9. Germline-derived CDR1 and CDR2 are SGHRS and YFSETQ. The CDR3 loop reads CASSLGQGLRTNEKLFF. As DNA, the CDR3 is TGCGCCAGCAGCTTGGGACAGGGGTTGAGGACCAATGAAAAACTGTTTTTT.

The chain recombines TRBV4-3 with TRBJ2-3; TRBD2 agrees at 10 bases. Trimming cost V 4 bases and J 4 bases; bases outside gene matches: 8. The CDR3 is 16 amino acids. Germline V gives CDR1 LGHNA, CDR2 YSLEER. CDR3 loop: CASSLLAGGLPDTQYF. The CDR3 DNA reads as TGCGCCAGCAGCCTATTAGCGGGGGGCTTACCAGATACGCAGTATTTT.

CDR3 nucleotides: TGTGCCAGCAGCTTAGTAGCGGGGGGGCTCGGAGAGACCCAGTACTTC. Translated: CASSLVAGGLGETQYF. The chain couples TRBV7-2 to TRBJ2-5; 11 bases agree with TRBD2. J gave up 4 bases and V 1 base, and 5 bases lay outside the gene matches. The V gene's germline CDR1 is SGHTA and CDR2 FQGNSA. The CDR3 consists of 16 residues.

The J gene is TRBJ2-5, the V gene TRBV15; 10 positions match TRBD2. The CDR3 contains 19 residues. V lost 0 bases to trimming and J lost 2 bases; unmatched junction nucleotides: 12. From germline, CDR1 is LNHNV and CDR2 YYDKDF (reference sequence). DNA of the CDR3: TGTGCCACCAGCAGAGAAAATTGGACTAGCGGAGATCATCAAGAGACCCAGTACTTC. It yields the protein CATSRENWTSGDHQETQYF.

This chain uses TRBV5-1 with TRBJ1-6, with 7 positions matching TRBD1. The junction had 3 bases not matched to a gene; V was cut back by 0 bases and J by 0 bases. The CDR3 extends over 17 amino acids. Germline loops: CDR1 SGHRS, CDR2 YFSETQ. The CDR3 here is CASSLEGASSYNSPLHF. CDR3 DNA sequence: TGCGCCAGCAGCTTGGAGGGGGCAAGCTCCTATAATTCACCCCTCCACTTT.

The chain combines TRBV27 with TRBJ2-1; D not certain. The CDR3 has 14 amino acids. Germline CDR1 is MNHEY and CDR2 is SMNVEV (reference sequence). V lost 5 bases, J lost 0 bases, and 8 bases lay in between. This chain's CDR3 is CASSKSFSYNEQFF. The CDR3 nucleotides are TGTGCCAGCAGTAAGAGCTTCTCCTACAATGAGCAGTTCTTC.

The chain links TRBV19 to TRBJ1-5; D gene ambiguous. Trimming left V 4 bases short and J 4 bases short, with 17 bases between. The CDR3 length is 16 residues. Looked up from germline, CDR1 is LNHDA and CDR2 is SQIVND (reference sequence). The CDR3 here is CASSKRVDSQNQPQHF. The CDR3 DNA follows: TGTGCCAGTAGTAAGAGGGTAGATTCTCAAAATCAGCCCCAGCATTTT.

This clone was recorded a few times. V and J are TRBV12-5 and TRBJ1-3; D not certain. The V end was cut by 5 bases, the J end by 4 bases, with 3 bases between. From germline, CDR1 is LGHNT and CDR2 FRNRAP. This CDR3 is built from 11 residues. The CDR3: CASGTGNTIYF. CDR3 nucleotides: TGTGCTAGTGGTACAGGAAACACCATATATTTT. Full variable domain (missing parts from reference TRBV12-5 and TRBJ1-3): DARVTQTPRHKVTEMGQEVTMRCQPILGHNTVFWYRQTMMQGLELLAYFRNRAPLDDSGMPKDRFSAEMPDATLATLKIQPSEPRDSAVYFCASGTGNTIYFGEGSWLTVV.